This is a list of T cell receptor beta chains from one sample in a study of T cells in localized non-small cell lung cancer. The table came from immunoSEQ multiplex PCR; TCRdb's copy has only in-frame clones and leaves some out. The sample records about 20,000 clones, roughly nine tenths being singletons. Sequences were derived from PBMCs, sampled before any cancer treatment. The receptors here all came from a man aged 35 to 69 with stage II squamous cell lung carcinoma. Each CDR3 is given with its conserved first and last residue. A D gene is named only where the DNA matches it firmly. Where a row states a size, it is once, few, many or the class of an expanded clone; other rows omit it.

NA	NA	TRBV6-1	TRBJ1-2	TGTGCCAGCACCTCCGGGTTGAGCTATGGCTACACCTTC	CASTSGLSYGYTF
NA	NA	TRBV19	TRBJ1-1	TGTGCCAGTAGTATTACAGCGGAAGTAATTGAAGCTTTCTTT	CASSITAEVIEAFF
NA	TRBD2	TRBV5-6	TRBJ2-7	TGTGCCAGCAGCTTGCGGGGGGGACTAGGCTCCTACGAGCAGTACTTC	CASSLRGGLGSYEQYF
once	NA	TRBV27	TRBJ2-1	TGTGCCAGCAGTTTAGGCGGGTTTTACAATGAGCAGTTCTTC	CASSLGGFYNEQFF
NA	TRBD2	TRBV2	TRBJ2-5	TGTGCCAGCAGTTCAATAGCGGGGGCTGGGGAGACCCAGTACTTC	CASSSIAGAGETQYF
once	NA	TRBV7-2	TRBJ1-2	TGTGCCAGCAGCTTATCGGACGGTCATTATGGCTACACCTTC	CASSLSDGHYGYTF
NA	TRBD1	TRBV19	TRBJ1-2	TGTGCCAGTAAAACCCGGGACAGGGCTTCAGTTTATGGCTACACCTTC	CASKTRDRASVYGYTF
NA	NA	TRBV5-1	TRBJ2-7	TGCGCCAGCAACCTGGACCACCGATCCTACGAGCAGTACTTC	CASNLDHRSYEQYF
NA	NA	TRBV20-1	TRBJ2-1	TGCAGTGCTAGAGTGGGCAATGAGCAGTTCTTC	CSARVGNEQFF
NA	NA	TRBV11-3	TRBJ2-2	TGTGCCAGCAGCTCATACTCGGACACGAACACCGGGGAGCTGTTTTTT	CASSSYSDTNTGELFF
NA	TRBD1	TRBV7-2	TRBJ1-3	TGTGCCAGCAGCCTGGGACAGGCAAACACCATATATTTT	CASSLGQANTIYF